This TCR beta chain was recovered during a study of blood T cell repertoires in COVID-19. The wider study: Sites across the United States, Italy and Spain contributed samples from acute and convalescent COVID-19. PBMCs, B-cell-depleted T cells, or T cells provided the cDNA or gDNA that made up the material.

The V end lost 0 bases, the J end lost 0 bases, and 23 bases lay between the germline ends. This CDR3 is 20 amino acids long. The germline V gene has CDR1 SGDLS and CDR2 YYNGEE. TCRdb's table, derived via immunoSEQ multiplex PCR, lists solely in-frame clones and lacks some. The profile shows 260,000 or so clones, approximately 80% of them singletons. This receptor was identified in a woman aged 70-85 years with acute or convalescent COVID-19. Specimen: peripheral blood. The V gene is TRBV9, the J gene TRBJ2-3, with D perhaps TRBD1 (5 bases). CDR3 region: CASSVEVDSIATLSTDTQYF. The CDR3 DNA sequence: TGTGCCAGCAGCGTAGAGGTCGACAGTATAGCAACCCTTAGCACAGATACGCAGTATTTT.